A single sample is the source of the 19 T cell receptor beta chains below, sequenced in a study of PD-L1 blockade in urothelial cancer. Produced via immunoSEQ multiplex PCR; TCRdb's table is partial and in-frame only. The data show about 56,000 clones, 86% seen once. The sequenced sample was PBMCs, obtained around atezolizumab (anti-PD-L1) treatment. All receptors derive from a man aged 50 to 59 with urothelial cancer.

This chain's CDR3 is CSGGAETQYF. Written as DNA, the CDR3 is TGCAGCGGTGGGGCCGAGACCCAGTACTTC. The rearrangement links TRBV29-1 to TRBJ2-5, with a possible D match to TRBD1 (5 bases). Trimming shortened V by 7 bases and J by 5 bases, and 8 bases separated the two germline ends. CDR3 length equals 10 residues. CDR1 is SQVTM and CDR2 is ANQGSEA in the germline V gene.

V usage is TRBV18 and J usage is TRBJ2-1; D remains ambiguous. This CDR3 region has 16 residues. The V end was cut by 2 bases, the J end by 2 bases, with 13 bases between. Germline V gene sequence: CDR1 KGHSH, CDR2 LQKENI. This CDR3 reads CASSPNAVLTYNEQFF. The CDR3 DNA follows: TGTGCCAGCTCACCAAACGCGGTACTCACCTACAATGAGCAGTTCTTC.

The chain combines TRBV5-1 with TRBJ2-7, with a tentative D call TRBD2 (5 bases). Per germline, CDR1 SGHRS and CDR2 YFSETQ. The V end lost 4 bases, the J end lost 2 bases, and 22 bases lay between the germline ends. The length of the CDR3 is 17 residues. This CDR3 reads CASSPDEVGAYTYEQYF. The CDR3 DNA is TGCGCCAGCAGCCCGGACGAGGTGGGAGCCTATACCTACGAGCAGTACTTC.

This chain links TRBV15 with TRBJ1-6; TRBD1 matches 7 bases. The CDR3 sequence is 17 residues long. Trimming removed 1 base from V and 5 bases from J; junction bases left unmatched: 8. Germline V lookup: CDR1 LNHNV, CDR2 YYDKDF (reference sequence). The CDR3 loop is CATSRGLGTADNSPLHF. CDR3 nucleotides: TGTGCCACCAGCAGAGGATTAGGGACAGCCGATAATTCACCCCTCCACTTT.

V usage is TRBV7-2 and J usage is TRBJ1-5; D unclear. The CDR3 has 13 amino acids. CDR1 is SGHTA, CDR2 FQGNSA, per germline. V was trimmed by 3 bases and J by 0 bases, leaving 3 bases between them. In DNA, the CDR3 is TGTGCCAGCAGCTTTATTAGCAATCAGCCCCAGCATTTT. The encoded protein is CASSFISNQPQHF. Full variable domain (rest looked up from reference TRBV7-2 and TRBJ1-5): GAGVSQSPSNKVTEKGKDVELRCDPISGHTALYWYRQSLGQGLEFLIYFQGNSAPDKSGLPSDRFSAERTGGSVSTLTIQRTQQEDSAVYLCASSFISNQPQHFGDGTRLSIL.

This clone was detected only once. The chain joins TRBV27 to TRBJ2-1; 10 nucleotides agree with TRBD2. V was clipped by 4 bases and J by 8 bases; unmatched bases: 8. This CDR3 is built from 15 residues. CDR1 and CDR2 from the germline V gene are MNHEY and SMNVEV (reference sequence). The CDR3 here is CASSSLTSGRDEQFF. The CDR3 bases are TGTGCCAGCAGTTCACTGACTAGCGGGCGCGATGAGCAGTTCTTC.

The chain employs TRBV18 and TRBJ1-2; D is undetermined. V was clipped by 3 bases and J by 8 bases, with 22 bases between them. Germline V lookup: CDR1 KGHSH, CDR2 LQKENI. CDR3 length: 16 amino acids. This CDR3 is CASSPAVTLTDGGYTF. CDR3 nucleotides: TGTGCCAGCTCACCGGCCGTAACACTGACTGACGGGGGCTACACCTTC.

The chain employs TRBV6-1 and TRBJ1-5; no firm D call. V was cut by 3 bases and J by 4 bases, with 4 bases left in between. Germline V gene sequence: CDR1 MNHNS, CDR2 SASEGT. The CDR3 is made up of 12 amino acids. The CDR3 sequence: CASSDRNQPQHF. In DNA, the CDR3 is TGTGCCAGCAGTGACAGAAATCAGCCCCAGCATTTT.

The chain recombines TRBV5-1 with TRBJ2-1; D might be TRBD2 (5 bases). This CDR3 has 14 residues. Germline V lookup: CDR1 SGHRS, CDR2 YFSETQ. The ends were cut back, 0 bases at V and 7 bases at J, with 11 bases in the middle. CDR3 sequence: CASSLGGPWNEQFF. In nucleotides, the CDR3 is TGCGCCAGCAGCTTGGGAGGGCCTTGGAATGAGCAGTTCTTC.

This clone was seen a few times. Here the CDR3 DNA reads TGTGCCAGCTTGGTTGAGGGTGACTCACCCCTCCACTTT. Encoded protein: CASLVEGDSPLHF. The chain links TRBV2 to TRBJ1-6; no definite D call. Trimming took 8 bases from V and 10 from J, leaving 15 bases between them. CDR1 and CDR2 (germline): SNHLY, FYNNEI. This CDR3 is 13 amino acids long.

The CDR3 region is CASSVGGGAGLGETQYF. CDR3 bases: TGTGCCAGCAGCGTAGGAGGAGGGGCGGGCCTTGGAGAGACCCAGTACTTC. This chain uses TRBV9 with TRBJ2-5, with D maybe TRBD2 (6 bases). CDR3 length equals 17 residues. From germline, CDR1 is SGDLS and CDR2 YYNGEE. V lost 0 bases, J lost 4 bases, and 19 bases lay in between.

In DNA form, the CDR3 reads TGTGCCAGCAGCTTAACCGGGAGACAAATTTGGAATGAGCAGTTCTTC. The encoded protein is CASSLTGRQIWNEQFF. V usage is TRBV13 and J usage is TRBJ2-1; possibly TRBD2 for D (6 bases). V was pared by 2 bases and J by 7 bases, with 18 bases between. Germline V gives CDR1 PRHDT, CDR2 FYEKMQ (reference sequence). The CDR3 runs to 16 residues.

The V call is TRBV4-1, the J call TRBJ2-1; TRBD2 agrees at 12 bases. Germline V gene lookup returns CDR1 MGHRA and CDR2 YSYEKL. V gave up 1 base and J gave up 4 bases; unmatched junction bases: 8. This CDR3 is 18 amino acids long. CDR3 nucleotide sequence: TGCGCCAGCAGCCAAGTTTGGTCTAGCGGGAGGGGTTACAATGAGCAGTTCTTC. It specifies CASSQVWSSGRGYNEQFF.

V is TRBV11-1 and J is TRBJ1-1; maybe TRBD1 (5 bases). CDR3 length: 15 amino acids. Between the trimmed V and J ends, which lost 2 bases and 1 base, there was a span of 11 bases. Germline V gene data show CDR1 as SGHAT and CDR2 as FQDESV (reference sequence). The CDR3 DNA sequence: TGTGCCAGCAGCTTAAGGTTACAGGCGAACACTGAAGCTTTCTTT. Its protein is CASSLRLQANTEAFF. The full variable domain, completed using reference TRBV11-1 and TRBJ1-1, is EAEVAQSPRYKITEKSQAVAFWCDPISGHATLYWYRQILGQGPELLVQFQDESVVDDSQLPKDRFSAERLKGVDSTLKIQPAELGDSAMYLCASSLRLQANTEAFFGQGTRLTVV.

The chain recombines TRBV6-1 with TRBJ1-1; perhaps TRBD1 as D (6 bases). CDR1 MNHNS and CDR2 SASEGT come from the germline V gene. The CDR3 has 14 amino acids. The germline V and J ends were trimmed by 2 bases and 1 base, with 8 bases remaining between them. CDR3 region: CASSERGGNTEAFF. In DNA form, the CDR3 reads TGTGCCAGCAGTGAAAGGGGGGGGAACACTGAAGCTTTCTTT.

The gene calls are TRBV30 and TRBJ2-6; D is perhaps TRBD2 (7 bases). Germline CDR1 is GTSNPN and CDR2 is SVGIG (reference sequence). The CDR3 has 15 amino acids. The V end was cut by 8 bases, the J end by 4 bases, with 18 bases between. The CDR3 spells CALGAAGAGANVLTF. CDR3 DNA: TGTGCCCTCGGAGCCGCGGGGGCGGGGGCCAACGTCCTGACTTTC.

The chain recombines TRBV4-2 with TRBJ2-1, with D uncertain. Trimming stripped 0 bases from V and 5 bases from J, with 5 bases between. CDR3 length: 13 amino acids. Germline assignment: CDR1 LGHNA and CDR2 YNFKEQ. The CDR3 DNA reads as TGTGCCAGCAGCCAAGAACAGAACAATGAGCAGTTCTTC. Translating it yields CASSQEQNNEQFF.

In its sample, this clone was seen a few times. The chain couples TRBV5-4 to TRBJ2-7, with 9 bases aligning to TRBD2. Unmatched junction bases numbered 2, after V lost 0 bases and J lost 1 base. The CDR3 runs to 15 residues. Germline loops: CDR1 SGHNT, CDR2 YYREEE (reference sequence). The CDR3 DNA reads as TGTGCCAGCAGCTTGGGACTAGCGGATTCCTACGAGCAGTACTTC. It yields the protein CASSLGLADSYEQYF.

CDR3 amino acids: CASTQPGGRDEQYF. CDR3 in DNA: TGTGCCAGCACCCAACCCGGGGGGAGGGACGAGCAGTACTTC. The gene calls are TRBV6-1 and TRBJ2-7, with TRBD2 matching over 7 bases. The CDR3 is 14 amino acids. Germline-derived CDR1 and CDR2 are MNHNS and SASEGT. V trimming: 7 bases; J trimming: 5 bases; junction bases outside the gene matches: 11.